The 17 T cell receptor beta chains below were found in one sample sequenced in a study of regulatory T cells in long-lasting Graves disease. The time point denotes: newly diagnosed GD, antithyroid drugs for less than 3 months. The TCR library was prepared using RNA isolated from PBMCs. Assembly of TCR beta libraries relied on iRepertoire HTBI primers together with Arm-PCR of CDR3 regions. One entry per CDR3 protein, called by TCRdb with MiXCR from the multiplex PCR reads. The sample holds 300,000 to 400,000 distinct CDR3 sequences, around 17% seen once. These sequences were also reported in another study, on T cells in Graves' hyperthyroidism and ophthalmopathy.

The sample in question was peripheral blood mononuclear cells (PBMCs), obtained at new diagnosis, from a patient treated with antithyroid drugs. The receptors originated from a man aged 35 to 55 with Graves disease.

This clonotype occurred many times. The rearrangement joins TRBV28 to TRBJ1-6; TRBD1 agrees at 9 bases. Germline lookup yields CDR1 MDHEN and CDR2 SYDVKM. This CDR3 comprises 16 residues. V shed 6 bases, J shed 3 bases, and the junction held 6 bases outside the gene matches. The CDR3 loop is CASSIQGALYNSPLHF. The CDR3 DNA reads TGTGCCAGCAGCATACAGGGGGCGCTCTATAATTCACCCCTCCACTTT.

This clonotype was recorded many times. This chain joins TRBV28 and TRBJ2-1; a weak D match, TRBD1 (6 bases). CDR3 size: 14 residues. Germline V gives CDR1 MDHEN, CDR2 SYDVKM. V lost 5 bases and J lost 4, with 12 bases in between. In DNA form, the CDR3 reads TGTGCCAGCAGTATCGGGACATCATACAATGAGCAGTTCTTC. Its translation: CASSIGTSYNEQFF.

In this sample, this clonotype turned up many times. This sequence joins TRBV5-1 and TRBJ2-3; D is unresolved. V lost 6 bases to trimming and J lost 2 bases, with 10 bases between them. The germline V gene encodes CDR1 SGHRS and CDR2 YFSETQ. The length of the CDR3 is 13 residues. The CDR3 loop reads CASTDGDTDTQYF. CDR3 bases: TGCGCCAGCACGGATGGGGACACAGATACGCAGTATTTT.

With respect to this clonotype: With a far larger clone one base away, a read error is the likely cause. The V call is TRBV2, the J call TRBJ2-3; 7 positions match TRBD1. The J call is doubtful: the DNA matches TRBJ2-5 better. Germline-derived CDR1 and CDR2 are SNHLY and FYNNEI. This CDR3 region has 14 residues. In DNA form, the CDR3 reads TGTGCCAGCAGACCGGGACAGATAAGAAACACCCAGTACTTC. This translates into CASRPGQIRNTQYF.

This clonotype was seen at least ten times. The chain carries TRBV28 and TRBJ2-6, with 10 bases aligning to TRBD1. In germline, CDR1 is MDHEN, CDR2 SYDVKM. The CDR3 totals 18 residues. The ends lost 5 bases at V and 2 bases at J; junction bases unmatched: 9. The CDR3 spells CASSPLTGGDPGANVLTF. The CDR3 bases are TGTGCCAGCAGTCCCCTGACAGGGGGCGATCCTGGGGCCAACGTCCTGACTTTC.

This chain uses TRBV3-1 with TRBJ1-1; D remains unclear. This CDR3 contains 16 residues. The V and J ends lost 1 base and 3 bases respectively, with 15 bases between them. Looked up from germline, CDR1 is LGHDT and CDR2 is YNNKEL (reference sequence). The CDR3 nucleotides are TGTGCCAGCAGCCAAGTCCCACGGACTAGCTACACTGAAGCTTTCTTT. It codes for CASSQVPRTSYTEAFF.

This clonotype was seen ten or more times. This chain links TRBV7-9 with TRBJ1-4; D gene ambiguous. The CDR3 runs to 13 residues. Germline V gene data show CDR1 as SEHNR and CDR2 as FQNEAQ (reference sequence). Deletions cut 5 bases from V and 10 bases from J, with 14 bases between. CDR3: CASSPSGSGKLFF. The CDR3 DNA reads TGTGCCAGCAGCCCCTCCGGGAGTGGAAAACTGTTTTTT.

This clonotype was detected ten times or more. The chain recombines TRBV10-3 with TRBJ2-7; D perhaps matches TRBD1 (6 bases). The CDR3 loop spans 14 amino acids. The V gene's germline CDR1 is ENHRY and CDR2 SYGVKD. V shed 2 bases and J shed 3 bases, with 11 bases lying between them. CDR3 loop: CAISEETGDYEQYF. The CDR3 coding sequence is TGTGCCATCAGTGAGGAGACAGGAGACTACGAGCAGTACTTC.

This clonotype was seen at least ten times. The CDR3 nucleotides are TGTGCCAGCAGTGATCAGGTCGGGGGAGAGACCCAGTACTTC. Protein sequence: CASSDQVGGETQYF. V usage is TRBV2 and J usage is TRBJ2-5; a possible D gene is TRBD2 (6 bases). The CDR3 runs to 14 residues. CDR1 is SNHLY, CDR2 FYNNEI, per germline. V was shortened by 3 bases and J by 4 bases, with 12 bases between the two germline ends.

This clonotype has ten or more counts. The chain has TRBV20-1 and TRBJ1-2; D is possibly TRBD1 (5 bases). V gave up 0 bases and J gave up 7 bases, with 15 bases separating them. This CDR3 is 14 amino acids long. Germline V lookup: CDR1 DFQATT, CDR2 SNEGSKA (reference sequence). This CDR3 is CSARDLRGLSGYTF. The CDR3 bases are TGCAGTGCTAGAGATCTTAGGGGATTATCTGGCTACACCTTC.

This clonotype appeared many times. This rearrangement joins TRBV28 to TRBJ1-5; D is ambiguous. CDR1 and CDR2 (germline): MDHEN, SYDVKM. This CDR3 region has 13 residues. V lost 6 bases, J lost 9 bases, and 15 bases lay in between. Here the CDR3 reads CASRDLALRPQHF. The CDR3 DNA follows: TGTGCCAGCAGGGACCTCGCATTACGGCCCCAGCATTTT. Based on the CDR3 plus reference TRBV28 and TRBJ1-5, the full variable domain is DVKVTQSSRYLVKRTGEKVFLECVQDMDHENMFWYRQDPGLGLRLIYFSYDVKMKEKGDIPEGYSVSREKKERFSLILESASTNQTSMYLCASRDLALRPQHFGDGTRLSIL.

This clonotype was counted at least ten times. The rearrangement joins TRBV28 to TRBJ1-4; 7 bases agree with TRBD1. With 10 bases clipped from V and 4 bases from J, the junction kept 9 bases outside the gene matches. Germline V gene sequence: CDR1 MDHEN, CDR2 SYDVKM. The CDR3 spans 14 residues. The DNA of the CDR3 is TGTGCCATCCTGAACAGGGGCCTTAATGAAAAACTGTTTTTT. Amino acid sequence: CAILNRGLNEKLFF.

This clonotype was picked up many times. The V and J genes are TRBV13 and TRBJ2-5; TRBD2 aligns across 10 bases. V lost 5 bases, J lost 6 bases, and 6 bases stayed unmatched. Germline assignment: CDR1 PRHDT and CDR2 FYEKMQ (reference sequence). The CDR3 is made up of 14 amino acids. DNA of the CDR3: TGTGCCAGCAGCGGCTCGGGACTAGCGCAGACCCAGTACTTC. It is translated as CASSGSGLAQTQYF.

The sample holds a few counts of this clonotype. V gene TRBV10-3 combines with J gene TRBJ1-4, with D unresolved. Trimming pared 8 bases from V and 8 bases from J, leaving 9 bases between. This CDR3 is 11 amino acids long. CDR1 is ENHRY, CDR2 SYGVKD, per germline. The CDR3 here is CAIRSGEKLFF. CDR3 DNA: TGTGCCATCCGGTCGGGCGAAAAACTGTTTTTT.

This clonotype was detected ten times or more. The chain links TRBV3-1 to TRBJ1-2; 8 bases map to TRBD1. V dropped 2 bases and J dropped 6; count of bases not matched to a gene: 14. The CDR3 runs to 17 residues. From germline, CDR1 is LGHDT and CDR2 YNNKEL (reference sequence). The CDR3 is CASSQLGYGRGHNGYTF. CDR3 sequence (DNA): TGTGCCAGCAGCCAATTGGGGTACGGCAGGGGGCATAATGGCTACACCTTC.

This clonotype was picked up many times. The chain's CDR3 is CASQKTEYQETQYF. DNA for the CDR3: TGTGCCAGCCAAAAGACAGAGTACCAAGAGACCCAGTACTTC. The chain employs TRBV6-1 and TRBJ2-5; maybe TRBD1 (5 bases). The germline V gene has CDR1 MNHNS and CDR2 SASEGT. V lost 8 bases, J lost 0 bases, and 13 bases lay in between. CDR3 length equals 14 residues.

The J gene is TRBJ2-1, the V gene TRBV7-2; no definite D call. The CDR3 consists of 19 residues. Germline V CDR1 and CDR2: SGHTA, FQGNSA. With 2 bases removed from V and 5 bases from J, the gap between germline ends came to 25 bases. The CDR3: CASSLKPRAAPSAHNEQFF. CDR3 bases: TGTGCCAGCAGCTTAAAGCCCCGAGCCGCACCTTCAGCCCACAATGAGCAGTTCTTC.